The present T cell receptor (beta chain) was sequenced within a study of cytomegalovirus exposure and HLA in healthy donors. The CDR3 has 14 amino acids. V lost 8 bases, J lost 4 bases, and 15 bases lay in between. Looked up from germline, CDR1 is SGHTA and CDR2 is FQGTGA. Researchers ran the PCR with 60 Vbeta and 13 Jbeta primers. Only in-frame clones appear in the TCRdb table, and some are missing; sequencing was by immunoSEQ multiplex PCR. The sample holds about 130,000 clones, 77% seen once. Study-wide findings and caveats: What was likely a sequencing artifact was a cluster of highly shared sequence variants. The study labeled 150 to 200 TCR beta chains cytomegalovirus-associated. Across donors, most TCRs were seen rarely, yet some public ones were widespread.

Worth noting for this clone: The antigen remains undetermined.

This TCR was sampled from a man aged 30 to 39 in good health and CMV-seronegative. Specimen: PBMCs. The chain employs TRBV7-3 and TRBJ2-1, with a weak D call TRBD1 (8 bases). Here the CDR3 reads CASSQGGVYNEQFF. The CDR3, as DNA: TGTGCCAGCTCACAGGGGGGGGTTTACAATGAGCAGTTCTTC.